This TCR beta chain was sequenced during a study of blood T cell repertoires in COVID-19. Study summary: Sources were T cells, B-cell-depleted T cells, or PBMCs; the material itself was cDNA or gDNA.

Profiling relied on immunoSEQ multiplex PCR, and the TCRdb table lists in-frame clones only, not all of them. The table has around 97,000 clones, approximately 82% seen once. The germline CDR1 and CDR2 sequences are MNHNS and SASEGT. This CDR3 is built from 17 residues. V was pared by 4 bases and J by 4 bases, with 20 bases between. This clone was observed a few times. The chain employs TRBV6-1 and TRBJ2-1; D is possibly TRBD1 (6 bases). Sequencing was done on a sample of peripheral blood. The clonotype originates from a man in his 70s with acute or convalescent COVID-19. This chain's CDR3 is CASSGDTDPGWYNEQFF. In DNA, the CDR3 is TGTGCCAGCAGTGGGGACACTGATCCTGGGTGGTACAATGAGCAGTTCTTC.